This entry lists 27 T cell receptor beta chains sequenced from one sample in a study of blood T cells in healthy people across ages. The use of a sample-barcoded 5' primer and a J-beta primer mix characterized a second PCR of roughly 6 to 11 cycles. A single record per CDR3 protein comes from TCRdb applying MiXCR to the 5' RACE reads. The data contain around 1,100,000 distinct CDR3 sequences, roughly two fifths of them singletons. Sequenced sample: blood. These receptors were taken from a young man in good health.

This clonotype was seen just once. The V call is TRBV10-3, the J call TRBJ1-2; maybe TRBD1 (5 bases). Germline CDR1 reads ENHRY; CDR2 reads SYGVKD. The CDR3 covers 12 residues. Trimming removed 6 bases from V and 10 bases from J, with 15 bases in between. CDR3 nucleotide sequence: TGTGCCATCAGAAGGGGATCGATAGACTACACCTTC. Amino acids: CAIRRGSIDYTF.

V is TRBV7-2 and J is TRBJ1-2; no firm D call. Per the germline V gene, CDR1 is SGHTA and CDR2 is FQGNSA. This CDR3 is built from 13 residues. V was clipped by 0 bases and J by 2 bases, with 4 bases between them. For the CDR3, the DNA is TGTGCCAGCAGCTTAGCGCTCAACTATGGCTACACCTTC. It codes for CASSLALNYGYTF. Based on the CDR3 plus reference TRBV7-2 and TRBJ1-2, the full variable domain is GAGVSQSPSNKVTEKGKDVELRCDPISGHTALYWYRQSLGQGLEFLIYFQGNSAPDKSGLPSDRFSAERTGGSVSTLTIQRTQQEDSAVYLCASSLALNYGYTFGSGTRLTVV.

This clonotype has only one observation. V usage is TRBV20-1 and J usage is TRBJ2-2; 7 positions match TRBD1. The CDR3 runs 16 residues. With 3 bases clipped from V and 4 bases from J, the junction kept 11 bases outside the gene matches. Looked up from germline, CDR1 is DFQATT and CDR2 is SNEGSKA (reference sequence). The DNA for the CDR3 is TGCAGTGCTAGGAGGGGGCTGACAGGAGGCACCGGGGAGCTGTTTTTT. Encoded protein: CSARRGLTGGTGELFF.

This clonotype occurred a few times. The chain carries TRBV30 and TRBJ2-3; 8 bases map to TRBD1. CDR1 is GTSNPN, CDR2 SVGIG, per germline (reference sequence). The CDR3 is 15 residues long. After removal of 3 bases from V and 2 bases from J, the junction contained 7 bases not matched to a gene. The CDR3 here is CAWRGQENPTDTQYF. CDR3 nucleotides: TGTGCCTGGAGGGGACAGGAAAACCCCACAGATACGCAGTATTTT.

This clonotype has more than one count but fewer than ten. The genes are TRBV12-5 and TRBJ2-2; tentative D call: TRBD1 (6 bases). The CDR3 runs to 15 residues. Trimming shortened V by 1 base and J by 4 bases, and 10 bases separated the two germline ends. The germline V gene has CDR1 LGHNT and CDR2 FRNRAP. CDR3 nucleotide sequence: TGTGCTAGTGGTTTGGACAGGGTTATCACCGGGGAGCTGTTTTTT. Translated, it gives CASGLDRVITGELFF.

The chain couples TRBV5-1 to TRBJ1-3, with D perhaps TRBD1 (5 bases). Germline loops: CDR1 SGHRS, CDR2 YFSETQ. The CDR3 consists of 14 residues. The V gene lost 4 bases and the J gene lost 2 bases, with 10 bases spanning the gap. Here the CDR3 DNA reads TGCGCCAGCAGCGGGGGAATAACTGGAAACACCATATATTTT. Translating it yields CASSGGITGNTIYF.

Only a few counts were recorded for this clonotype. The genes are TRBV30 and TRBJ1-5; a possible D gene is TRBD1 (5 bases). V was trimmed by 2 bases and J by 0 bases, leaving 8 bases between them. This CDR3 has 14 residues. CDR1 and CDR2 from the germline V gene are GTSNPN and SVGIG (reference sequence). The CDR3: CAWSQGFSNQPQHF. DNA of the CDR3: TGTGCCTGGAGTCAGGGCTTTAGCAATCAGCCCCAGCATTTT.

This clonotype has more than one count but fewer than ten. The chain links TRBV5-1 to TRBJ2-1, with 9 bases identical to TRBD2. With 1 base clipped from V and 4 bases from J, the junction kept 6 bases outside the gene matches. CDR3 length: 16 residues. Germline CDR1 SGHRS, CDR2 YFSETQ. The CDR3 nucleotides are TGCGCCAGCAGCTTGCATTCTAGCGGGAAGTACAATGAGCAGTTCTTC. Its protein product is CASSLHSSGKYNEQFF.

The chain combines TRBV24-1 with TRBJ2-5; D is perhaps TRBD1 (5 bases). There are 13 residues in the CDR3. Trimming left V 4 bases short and J 11 bases short, with 16 bases between. Germline CDR1 is KGHDR and CDR2 is SFDVKD. The CDR3 loop reads CATSDPRQSEQYF. For the CDR3, the DNA is TGTGCCACCAGTGACCCCCGACAGTCTGAGCAGTACTTC.

This clonotype was seen at least ten times. The CDR3 sequence: CASSSPGQYVDTQYF. CDR3 coding DNA: TGTGCCAGCAGCTCCCCGGGACAGTATGTGGATACGCAGTATTTT. This chain links TRBV7-8 with TRBJ2-3; 7 bases map to TRBD1. Per germline, CDR1 SGHVS and CDR2 FQNEAQ. The length of the CDR3 is 15 residues. V dropped 4 bases and J dropped 6; count of bases not matched to a gene: 10.

The genes are TRBV14 and TRBJ1-1; unclear D gene. CDR3 length: 14 amino acids. Germline CDR1 SGHDN, CDR2 FVKESK. V was pared by 1 base and J by 5 bases, with 11 bases between. Here the CDR3 reads CASSQGLRVTEAFF. The CDR3 DNA sequence: TGTGCCAGCAGCCAAGGACTAAGGGTTACTGAAGCTTTCTTT.

The genes are TRBV7-8 and TRBJ1-5; the match to TRBD1 covers 11 bases. The CDR3 has 16 amino acids. Trimming took 4 bases from V and 5 from J; bases not matched to a gene: 7. Germline CDR1 and CDR2: SGHVS and FQNEAQ. In nucleotides, the CDR3 is TGTGCCAGCAGCTCCAAATCGGACAGGGGGCATCAGCCCCAGCATTTT. It specifies CASSSKSDRGHQPQHF.

This clonotype appeared a few times. V gene TRBV11-2 combines with J gene TRBJ2-1; D perhaps matches TRBD2 (7 bases). The CDR3 has 16 residues. V was trimmed by 0 bases and J by 5 bases, leaving 14 bases between them. Germline CDR1 is SGHAT and CDR2 is FQNNGV. The CDR3 coding sequence is TGTGCCAGCAGCTTAGAAGGGGGGGCCAAGAACAATGAGCAGTTCTTC. This sequence encodes CASSLEGGAKNNEQFF.

This clonotype was counted at least ten times. The J gene is TRBJ2-7, the V gene TRBV20-1, with 12 bases fitting TRBD2. Germline assignment: CDR1 DFQATT and CDR2 SNEGSKA (reference sequence). The trim removed 0 bases at V and 7 bases at J, leaving 7 bases unmatched. The CDR3 has 15 residues. The CDR3 loop reads CSARDPTSGGSEQYF. Written as DNA, the CDR3 is TGCAGTGCTAGAGATCCCACTAGCGGGGGGTCTGAGCAGTACTTC.

With regard to this clonotype: The junction departs from the called germline gene at one end, perhaps through a read error. This sequence joins TRBV6-2 or TRBV6-3 and TRBJ1-5; the D is unclear. The CDR3 is made up of 12 amino acids. Germline loops: CDR1 MNHEY, CDR2 SVGEGT. As DNA, the CDR3 is TGTACCAGCAGTTACATGAATCAGCCCCAGCATTTT. Translated: CTSSYMNQPQHF.

The chain carries TRBV12-3 or TRBV12-4 and TRBJ2-1; 9 bases match TRBD1. The CDR3 has 17 amino acids. Trimming at V came to 3 bases and at J to 7 bases, leaving 13 bases not matched to a gene. The CDR3 protein is CASSFQQGADTANEQFF. CDR3 DNA sequence: TGTGCCAGCAGTTTCCAACAGGGGGCGGATACGGCGAATGAGCAGTTCTTC.

J is TRBJ2-7 and V is TRBV27; TRBD2 matches 11 bases. Germline V CDR1 and CDR2: MNHEY, SMNVEV (reference sequence). The CDR3 runs to 16 residues. Trimming cost V 4 bases and J 7 bases; bases outside gene matches: 12. CDR3 sequence: CASSSRLAGTYNEQYF. CDR3 nucleotide sequence: TGTGCCAGCAGTTCCCGACTAGCGGGGACATACAATGAGCAGTACTTC.

This chain connects TRBV27 to TRBJ1-5, with D unclear. The CDR3 has 14 residues. V was pared by 1 base and J by 2 bases, with 6 bases between. The germline CDR1 and CDR2 sequences are MNHEY and SMNVEV (reference sequence). The CDR3 spells CASSLFEGNQPQHF. As DNA, the CDR3 is TGTGCCAGCAGTTTATTTGAGGGCAATCAGCCCCAGCATTTT.

This chain joins TRBV12-3 or TRBV12-4 and TRBJ2-1, with D possibly TRBD2 on 6 matching bases. The CDR3 loop spans 16 amino acids. Deletions cut 6 bases from V and 2 bases from J, with 17 bases between. The CDR3 sequence: CASSPLRDFPYNEQFF. The CDR3 DNA sequence: TGTGCCAGCAGCCCGCTCCGGGACTTCCCCTACAATGAGCAGTTCTTC.

This clonotype showed up just a few times. The gene calls are TRBV10-3 and TRBJ1-2; D is undetermined. The CDR3 spans 15 residues. Trimming took off 0 bases at V and 2 bases at J, with 10 bases between the two ends. CDR1 and CDR2 (germline): ENHRY, SYGVKD. CDR3 protein: CAISESALLNYGYTF. CDR3 nucleotide sequence: TGTGCCATCAGTGAGTCGGCATTACTAAACTATGGCTACACCTTC.

The sample holds a few counts of this clonotype. The chain has TRBV27 and TRBJ1-5; D may be TRBD1 (6 bases). The CDR3 spans 14 residues. V lost 3 bases and J lost 7, with 13 bases in between. CDR1 MNHEY and CDR2 SMNVEV come from the germline V gene (reference sequence). The CDR3 loop is CASSFTGGRQPQHF. The CDR3 nucleotides read TGTGCCAGCAGTTTTACGGGGGGCAGGCAGCCCCAGCATTTT.

V and J are TRBV7-9 and TRBJ2-1; TRBD2 aligns across 11 bases. V lost 5 bases, J lost 10 bases, and 7 bases stayed unmatched. The CDR3 spans 14 residues. Germline V lookup: CDR1 SEHNR, CDR2 FQNEAQ (reference sequence). CDR3: CASSAGTSGLEQFF. CDR3 in DNA: TGTGCCAGCAGCGCCGGGACTAGCGGACTCGAGCAGTTCTTC.

To note about this clonotype: One base away lies a much larger clone, so this may be a sequencing read error. This CDR3 reads CGVEGGSTDTQYF. The CDR3 DNA is TGCGGCGTTGAAGGCGGTAGCACAGATACGCAGTATTTT. The rearrangement uses TRBV29-1 and TRBJ2-3, with D unresolved. The CDR3 runs to 13 residues. The germline CDR1 and CDR2 sequences are SQVTM and ANQGSEA.

The V call is TRBV7-2, the J call TRBJ2-4, with 8 bases matching TRBD2. The CDR3 is 16 amino acids. V gave up 2 bases and J gave up 13 bases; unmatched junction bases: 16. From germline, CDR1 is SGHTA and CDR2 FQGNSA. Written as DNA, the CDR3 is TGTGCCAGCAGCTTAACGGGGGGGCCTTCCTACAATGAGCAGTACTTC. Amino acids: CASSLTGGPSYNEQYF.

The rearrangement links TRBV29-1 to TRBJ1-2; 7 bases line up with TRBD1. CDR3 size: 17 residues. In germline, CDR1 is SQVTM, CDR2 ANQGSEA. V shed 0 bases, J shed 4 bases, and the junction held 14 bases outside the gene matches. CDR3 sequence (DNA): TGCAGCGTTGAAGAGGTGTCTAGGGACAGCGGATTCTATGGCTACACCTTC. It codes for CSVEEVSRDSGFYGYTF.

The V gene is TRBV9, the J gene TRBJ2-1; no firm D call. Deletions cut 4 bases from V and 9 bases from J, with 14 bases between. CDR3 length: 13 amino acids. The V gene's germline CDR1 is SGDLS and CDR2 YYNGEE. Written as DNA, the CDR3 is TGTGCCAGCAGCTCCGAATCAGCTGGTGAGCAGTTCTTC. This translates into CASSSESAGEQFF.

This clonotype showed up just a few times. The rearrangement joins TRBV27 to TRBJ1-1; unclear D gene. This CDR3 has 13 amino acids. V lost 0 bases to trimming and J lost 4 bases, with 6 bases between them. Germline V gives CDR1 MNHEY, CDR2 SMNVEV (reference sequence). CDR3 sequence reads: CASSLSIGTEAFF. The DNA of the CDR3 is TGTGCCAGCAGTTTATCGATTGGCACTGAAGCTTTCTTT.